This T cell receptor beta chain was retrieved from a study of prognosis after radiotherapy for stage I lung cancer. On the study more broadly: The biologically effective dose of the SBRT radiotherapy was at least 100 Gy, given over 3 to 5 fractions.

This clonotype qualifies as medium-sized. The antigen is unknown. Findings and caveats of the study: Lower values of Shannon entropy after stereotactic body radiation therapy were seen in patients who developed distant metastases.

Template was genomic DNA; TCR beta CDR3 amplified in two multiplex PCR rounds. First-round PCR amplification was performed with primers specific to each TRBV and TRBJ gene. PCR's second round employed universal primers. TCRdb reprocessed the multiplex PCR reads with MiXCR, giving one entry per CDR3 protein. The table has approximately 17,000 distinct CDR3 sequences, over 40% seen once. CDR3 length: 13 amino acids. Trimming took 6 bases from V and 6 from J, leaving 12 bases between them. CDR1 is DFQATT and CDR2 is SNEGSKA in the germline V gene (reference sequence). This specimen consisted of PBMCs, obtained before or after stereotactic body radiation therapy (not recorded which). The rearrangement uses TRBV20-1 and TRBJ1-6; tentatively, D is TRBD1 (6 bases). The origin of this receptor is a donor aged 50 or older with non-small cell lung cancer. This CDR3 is CSALDSANSPLHF. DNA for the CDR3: TGCAGTGCGTTGGACAGCGCTAATTCACCCCTCCACTTT.